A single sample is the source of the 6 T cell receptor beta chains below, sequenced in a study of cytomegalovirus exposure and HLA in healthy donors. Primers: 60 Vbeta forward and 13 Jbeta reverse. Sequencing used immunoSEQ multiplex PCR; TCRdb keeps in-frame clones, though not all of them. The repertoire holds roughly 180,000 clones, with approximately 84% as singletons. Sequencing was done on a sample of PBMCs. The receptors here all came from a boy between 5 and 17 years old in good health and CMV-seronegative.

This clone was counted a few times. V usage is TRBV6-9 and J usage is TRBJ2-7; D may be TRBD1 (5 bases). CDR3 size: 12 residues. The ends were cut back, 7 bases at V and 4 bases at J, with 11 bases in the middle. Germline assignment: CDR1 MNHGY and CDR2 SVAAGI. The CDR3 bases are TGTGCCAGCAAACTGGGGCCTTACGAGCAGTACTTC. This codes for CASKLGPYEQYF.

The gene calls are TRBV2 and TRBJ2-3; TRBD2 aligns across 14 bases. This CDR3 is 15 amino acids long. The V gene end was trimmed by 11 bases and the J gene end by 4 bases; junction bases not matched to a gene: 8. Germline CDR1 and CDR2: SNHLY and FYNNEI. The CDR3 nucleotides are TGTGCCGGAGACGGGACTAGCGGGGGTGCAGATACGCAGTATTTT. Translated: CAGDGTSGGADTQYF.

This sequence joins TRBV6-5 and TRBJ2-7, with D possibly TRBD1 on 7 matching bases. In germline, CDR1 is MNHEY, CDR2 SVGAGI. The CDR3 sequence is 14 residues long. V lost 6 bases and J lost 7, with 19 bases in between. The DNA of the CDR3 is TGTGCCAGCAGGCCGACAGGGAGGTCGGGGGAGCAGTACTTC. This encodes CASRPTGRSGEQYF.

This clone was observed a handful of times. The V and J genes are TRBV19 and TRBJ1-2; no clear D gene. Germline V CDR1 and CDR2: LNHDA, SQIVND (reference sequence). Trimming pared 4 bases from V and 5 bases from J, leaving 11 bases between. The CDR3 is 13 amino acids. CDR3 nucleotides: TGTGCCAGTAGTACCCCTGTTATATATGGCTACACCTTC. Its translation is CASSTPVIYGYTF.

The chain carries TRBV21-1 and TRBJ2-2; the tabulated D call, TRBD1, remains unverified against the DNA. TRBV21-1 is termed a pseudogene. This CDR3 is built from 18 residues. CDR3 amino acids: CASSNWSPGGLNTGELFF. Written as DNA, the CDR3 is TGTGCCAGCAGCAACTGGTCCCCAGGGGGCCTGAACACCGGGGAGCTGTTTTTT.

CDR3 sequence: CASSSSGGSYNEQFF. The CDR3 nucleotides read TGTGCCAGTAGTAGTTCAGGGGGGTCCTACAATGAGCAGTTCTTC. The chain recombines TRBV19 with TRBJ2-1; D possibly corresponds to TRBD1 (7 bases). Deletions cut 4 bases from V and 1 base from J, with 11 bases between. CDR3 length equals 15 residues. The germline V gene encodes CDR1 LNHDA and CDR2 SQIVND (reference sequence).